This T cell receptor (beta chain) was identified in a study of cytomegalovirus exposure and HLA in healthy donors. This clone was recorded once. Its matching antigen is unknown. The germline gives CDR1 GTSNPN, CDR2 SVGIG (reference sequence). CDR3 size: 12 residues. Trimming removed 4 bases from V and 7 bases from J, with 13 bases in between. A multiplex PCR was run with 60 Vbeta primers and 13 Jbeta primers. Data came from immunoSEQ multiplex PCR; TCRdb stores just in-frame clones and leaves some out. The data hold over 80,000 clones, with 65% to 85% observed a single time. Healthy donors of bone marrow made up the group. Study-level results: Being indistinguishable, some V segments were excluded, TRBV6-2 and TRBV6-3 among them. It was reportedly the case that the classifier diagnosed cytomegalovirus status with high specificity and sensitivity. From TCR beta sequences, most subjects' HLA-A and HLA-B alleles were reportedly predicted accurately.

The source is a man aged 35-49 years in good health and CMV-seropositive. This chain joins TRBV30 and TRBJ1-1, with D uncertain. Sequences were obtained from PBMCs. The CDR3 sequence is CAWKIEAGEAFF. As DNA, the CDR3 is TGTGCCTGGAAAATAGAGGCCGGTGAAGCTTTCTTT.